A selection of T cell receptor beta chains follows, all from one sample in a study of blood T cell repertoires in COVID-19. Clones were sequenced by immunoSEQ multiplex PCR, and TCRdb holds only the in-frame ones, with some missing. The table has 200,000 or so clones, about 94% seen once. Source material: peripheral blood. These receptors were obtained from a man between 60 and 75 years old with COVID-19, enrolled during active disease. Each CDR3 is given with its conserved first and last residue. A D gene is named only where the DNA matches it firmly. Size values are once, few and many counts, or a class for expanded clones, and some rows have none.

size: NA; J: TRBJ2-3; D: TRBD2; V: TRBV7-2; DNA: TGTGCCAGCAGCTTAGGCCGACTAGCGGGGATAGGGGATACGCAGTATTTT; CDR3: CASSLGRLAGIGDTQYF
size: few; J: TRBJ1-2; D: NA; V: TRBV7-9; DNA: TGTGCCAGCAGCCCGGAATCAAGGGGCACCAGCTATGGCTACACCTTC; CDR3: CASSPESRGTSYGYTF
size: NA; J: TRBJ2-2; D: TRBD1; V: TRBV28; DNA: TGTGCCAGCAGAGAACAGGGGCCCGGAACCGGGGAGCTGTTTTTT; CDR3: CASREQGPGTGELFF
size: NA; J: TRBJ2-7; D: NA; V: TRBV5-1; DNA: TGCGCCAGCAGCTTAAAACCCGGGACGGGAGACTCCTACGAGCAGTACTTC; CDR3: CASSLKPGTGDSYEQYF
size: NA; J: TRBJ2-4; D: NA; V: TRBV6-2/TRBV6-3; DNA: TGTGCCAGCAGTTACGAGGGAGGTATCAAAAACATTCAGTACTTC; CDR3: CASSYEGGIKNIQYF
size: NA; J: TRBJ1-5; D: TRBD1; V: TRBV28; DNA: TGTGCCAGCAGCTTATCCGCAGGGGGTGGCAATCAGCCCCAGCATTTT; CDR3: CASSLSAGGGNQPQHF
size: NA; J: TRBJ1-1; D: NA; V: TRBV9; DNA: TGTGCCAGCAGCGTAGCGGGGAACAGTCCCGTCCCGAAAGCTTTCTTT; CDR3: CASSVAGNSPVPKAFF
size: NA; J: TRBJ2-7; D: TRBD2; V: TRBV20-1; DNA: TGCAGTGCTAGTCTGCCTAGCGGGGAGTACGAGCAGTACTTC; CDR3: CSASLPSGEYEQYF
size: NA; J: TRBJ1-6; D: TRBD1; V: TRBV12-3/TRBV12-4; DNA: TGTGCCAGCAGTTCAACAGGGGTACCCCTCCACTTT; CDR3: CASSSTGVPLHF
size: NA; J: TRBJ1-1; D: NA; V: TRBV5-1; DNA: TGCGCCAGCAGCTTGTGGCAGGGTGTGAACACTGAAGCTTTCTTT; CDR3: CASSLWQGVNTEAFF
size: NA; J: TRBJ1-2; D: TRBD1; V: TRBV7-2; DNA: TGTGCCAGCAGGGGTTGGACAGGGGGCTACACCTTC; CDR3: CASRGWTGGYTF
size: once; J: TRBJ1-3; D: NA; V: TRBV2; DNA: TGTGCCACAGGACTGACGACCTCTGGAAACACCATATATTTT; CDR3: CATGLTTSGNTIYF
size: NA; J: TRBJ2-3; D: TRBD1; V: TRBV24-1; DNA: TGTGCCACCAGTGAGGGCGACAGGGCCGCAGATACGCAGTATTTT; CDR3: CATSEGDRAADTQYF
size: NA; J: TRBJ2-3; D: NA; V: TRBV11-2; DNA: TGTGCCAGCAGCTTAGAGGGGGGGGCGAGTAATTCATATACGCAGTATTTT; CDR3: CASSLEGGASNSYTQYF
size: NA; J: TRBJ2-1; D: NA; V: TRBV7-2; DNA: TGTGCCAGCAGCTCTCAGGGGGGAATCGACAATGAGCAGTTCTTC; CDR3: CASSSQGGIDNEQFF
size: NA; J: TRBJ1-3; D: NA; V: TRBV5-4; DNA: TGTGCCAGCAGCTTGGCGGGACAAGTCTCTGGAAACACCATATATTTT; CDR3: CASSLAGQVSGNTIYF
size: NA; J: TRBJ2-7; D: NA; V: TRBV10-1; DNA: TGCGCCAGCAGTGAGTGTAGACTCTACGAGCAGTACTTC; CDR3: CASSECRLYEQYF
size: NA; J: TRBJ1-6; D: NA; V: TRBV2; DNA: TGTGCCAGCAGCGGGGGAAATTCACCCCTCCACTTT; CDR3: CASSGGNSPLHF
size: NA; J: TRBJ1-4; D: TRBD1; V: TRBV4-1; DNA: TGCGCCAGCAGCCAAGTGGCGACAGGGACCGTGGAAAAACTGTTTTTT; CDR3: CASSQVATGTVEKLFF
size: NA; J: TRBJ1-2; D: NA; V: TRBV5-8; DNA: TGTGCCAGCAGCTTGGACAGTAACTATGGCTACACCTTC; CDR3: CASSLDSNYGYTF
size: NA; J: TRBJ1-1; D: TRBD1; V: TRBV10-1; DNA: TGCGCCAGGGGACAGGGGGGAGACACTGAAGCTTTCTTT; CDR3: CARGQGGDTEAFF
size: NA; J: TRBJ2-5; D: TRBD2; V: TRBV7-8; DNA: TGTGCCAGCAGCTTAGAGGAGCTAGCGGGGGGTTCTTTAGAGACCCAGTACTTC; CDR3: CASSLEELAGGSLETQYF
size: NA; J: TRBJ1-1; D: TRBD1; V: TRBV18; DNA: TGTGCCAGCTCACCGGACAGGTCGAACACTGAAGCTTTCTTT; CDR3: CASSPDRSNTEAFF
size: NA; J: TRBJ1-1; D: TRBD1; V: TRBV6-2/TRBV6-3; DNA: TGTGCCAGCAGTTACGCGGGACAGGTGAACACTGAAGCTTTCTTT; CDR3: CASSYAGQVNTEAFF
size: NA; J: TRBJ2-3; D: NA; V: TRBV7-9; DNA: TGTGCCAGCAGCGCCGAAGGACAGACGCAGTATTTT; CDR3: CASSAEGQTQYF
size: NA; J: TRBJ1-1; D: NA; V: TRBV18; DNA: TGTGCCAGCTCATCCAGGGTTTCGAACACTGAAGCTTTCTTT; CDR3: CASSSRVSNTEAFF
size: NA; J: TRBJ1-5; D: NA; V: TRBV4-1; DNA: TGCGCCAGCAGCCGCATATCGGGAGAGCAGCCCCAGCATTTT; CDR3: CASSRISGEQPQHF